The rows below give T cell receptor beta chains drawn from one sample of a study of graft-versus-host responses after intestinal transplantation. The data were produced by immunoSEQ multiplex PCR, yet TCRdb's version contains in-frame clones alone and is incomplete. The data show about 63,000 clones, 75% to 90% seen once. The specimen comprised ileum tissue, sampled approximately 56 weeks after transplant. These receptors came from a human patient who received an intestinal transplant, so some T cells may come from the graft donor. Both conserved end residues are part of each CDR3. A D gene is named only where the DNA matches it firmly. The size field is filled for only some rows; it gives once, few, many or a size class.

j_call: TRBJ2-2; d_call: NA; clone_size: NA; v_call: TRBV25-1; cdr3_aa: CASSETPGELFF; cdr3_nt: TGTGCCAGCAGTGAAACGCCCGGGGAGCTGTTTTTT
j_call: TRBJ2-1; d_call: NA; clone_size: NA; v_call: TRBV7-9; cdr3_aa: CASSFGQGNEQFF; cdr3_nt: TGTGCCAGCAGCTTCGGTCAGGGCAATGAGCAGTTCTTC
j_call: TRBJ2-7; d_call: NA; clone_size: NA; v_call: TRBV5-1; cdr3_aa: CASSLGGSRYEQYF; cdr3_nt: TGCGCCAGCAGCCTCGGGGGTTCCAGATACGAGCAGTACTTC
j_call: TRBJ2-1; d_call: NA; clone_size: NA; v_call: TRBV4-1; cdr3_aa: CASSQAPPPLAEYYNEQFF; cdr3_nt: TGCGCCAGCAGCCAAGCTCCCCCACCACTCGCGGAATACTACAATGAGCAGTTCTTC
j_call: TRBJ2-2; d_call: NA; clone_size: NA; v_call: TRBV6-5; cdr3_aa: CASFRSGENTGELFF; cdr3_nt: TGTGCCAGCTTCCGGTCGGGAGAAAACACCGGGGAGCTGTTTTTT
j_call: TRBJ2-7; d_call: TRBD2; clone_size: NA; v_call: TRBV7-2; cdr3_aa: CASSSPFPAGDPYEQYF; cdr3_nt: TGTGCCAGCAGCAGCCCCTTCCCAGCGGGGGATCCCTACGAGCAGTACTTC
j_call: TRBJ1-6; d_call: TRBD1; clone_size: NA; v_call: TRBV6-1; cdr3_aa: CASRKGQENSPLHF; cdr3_nt: TGTGCCAGCAGAAAGGGACAGGAAAATTCACCCCTCCACTTT
j_call: TRBJ2-3; d_call: TRBD1; clone_size: NA; v_call: TRBV6-5; cdr3_aa: CASSKQGARTDTQYF; cdr3_nt: TGTGCCAGCAGTAAACAGGGGGCAAGGACAGATACGCAGTATTTT
j_call: TRBJ1-1; d_call: TRBD1; clone_size: NA; v_call: TRBV25-1; cdr3_aa: CAGRTGMNTEAFF; cdr3_nt: TGTGCCGGACGGACAGGGATGAACACTGAAGCTTTCTTT
j_call: TRBJ2-1; d_call: TRBD2; clone_size: NA; v_call: TRBV28; cdr3_aa: CASNHLPSGKVGEQFF; cdr3_nt: TGTGCCAGCAATCATTTGCCCAGCGGGAAGGTAGGTGAGCAGTTCTTC
j_call: TRBJ1-3; d_call: NA; clone_size: NA; v_call: TRBV5-7; cdr3_aa: CASSFLISSGNTIYF; cdr3_nt: TGTGCCAGCAGCTTCTTAATCAGCTCTGGAAACACCATATATTTT
j_call: TRBJ2-3; d_call: TRBD1; clone_size: NA; v_call: TRBV15; cdr3_aa: CATSRDRGRDRGFTDTQYF; cdr3_nt: TGTGCCACCAGCAGAGATCGAGGGAGAGACAGGGGGTTCACAGATACGCAGTATTTT
j_call: TRBJ2-7; d_call: TRBD1; clone_size: NA; v_call: TRBV13; cdr3_aa: CASSSFGTGTHEQYF; cdr3_nt: TGTGCCAGCAGCTCATTCGGGACAGGGACCCACGAGCAGTACTTC
j_call: TRBJ1-4; d_call: NA; clone_size: few; v_call: TRBV6-6; cdr3_aa: CASSFDSSATNEKLFF; cdr3_nt: TGTGCCAGCAGTTTCGACAGTTCTGCAACTAATGAAAAACTGTTTTTT
j_call: TRBJ2-4; d_call: NA; clone_size: NA; v_call: TRBV2; cdr3_aa: CASNQQQKNIQYF; cdr3_nt: TGTGCCAGCAACCAACAGCAAAAAAACATTCAGTACTTC
j_call: TRBJ2-7; d_call: TRBD2; clone_size: NA; v_call: TRBV4-2; cdr3_aa: CASSPPSSGIYEQYF; cdr3_nt: TGTGCCAGCAGCCCCCCGTCTAGCGGAATATACGAGCAGTACTTC
j_call: TRBJ2-2; d_call: NA; clone_size: NA; v_call: TRBV7-6; cdr3_aa: CASRIGGATGELFF; cdr3_nt: TGTGCCAGCAGAATAGGGGGGGCCACCGGGGAGCTGTTTTTT
j_call: TRBJ2-6; d_call: TRBD2; clone_size: NA; v_call: TRBV7-3; cdr3_aa: CASSVGTSGGSGANVLTF; cdr3_nt: TGTGCCAGCAGCGTCGGGACTAGCGGGGGCTCTGGGGCCAACGTCCTGACTTTC
j_call: TRBJ2-1; d_call: TRBD2; clone_size: NA; v_call: TRBV7-2; cdr3_aa: CASSLSGALYNEQFF; cdr3_nt: TGTGCCAGCAGCCTTAGCGGGGCGCTCTACAATGAGCAGTTCTTC
j_call: TRBJ1-1; d_call: NA; clone_size: NA; v_call: TRBV5-1; cdr3_aa: CASSLSRAGPSVNTEAFF; cdr3_nt: TGCGCCAGCAGCTTGTCTAGAGCGGGGCCATCGGTGAACACTGAAGCTTTCTTT
j_call: TRBJ2-5; d_call: NA; clone_size: NA; v_call: TRBV6-5; cdr3_aa: CASSYDTTTQYF; cdr3_nt: TGTGCCAGCAGTTACGATACCACGACCCAGTACTTC
j_call: TRBJ2-3; d_call: TRBD2; clone_size: few; v_call: TRBV5-1; cdr3_aa: CASSPSAGGETDTQYF; cdr3_nt: TGCGCCAGCAGCCCCTCCGCGGGAGGGGAAACAGATACGCAGTATTTT
j_call: TRBJ1-1; d_call: NA; clone_size: NA; v_call: TRBV5-5; cdr3_aa: CASSLDTLNTEAFF; cdr3_nt: TGTGCCAGCAGCTTGGACACCCTGAACACTGAAGCTTTCTTT
j_call: TRBJ2-5; d_call: NA; clone_size: NA; v_call: TRBV11-2; cdr3_aa: CASSPPGEETQYF; cdr3_nt: TGTGCCAGCAGCCCCCCAGGGGAAGAGACCCAGTACTTC
j_call: TRBJ2-7; d_call: NA; clone_size: few; v_call: TRBV5-1; cdr3_aa: CASSLDRSLSYEQYF; cdr3_nt: TGCGCCAGCAGCTTGGACAGGTCCCTCTCCTACGAGCAGTACTTC
j_call: TRBJ1-2; d_call: TRBD1; clone_size: NA; v_call: TRBV6-5; cdr3_aa: CASRAGTGGYGYTF; cdr3_nt: TGTGCCAGCAGAGCCGGGACAGGGGGCTATGGCTACACCTTC